Included here is one T cell receptor beta chain sequence, with context. These data belong to a study of blood T cell repertoires in COVID-19. Whole-study context: Spain, Italy and the United States supplied samples that represented acute and convalescent COVID-19.

V lost 2 bases and J lost 6, with 11 bases in between. CDR3 size: 14 residues. CDR1 is LGHNA and CDR2 is YNFKEQ in the germline V gene. Under the authors' procedure: It was from reference gene primer amplification that nucleated cell counts were estimated. Generated by immunoSEQ multiplex PCR, the TCRdb table keeps only in-frame clones and is missing some. V, J and clone size reflect that table, while D and trimming were determined from the DNA. The sample lists hundreds of thousands of clones; 88% were seen once. Seattle patients were enrolled while actively infected and followed longitudinally. The V gene is TRBV4-2, the J gene TRBJ2-1, with D possibly TRBD1 on 5 matching bases. This TCR came from a woman between 25 and 40 years old with COVID-19, enrolled during active disease. Sequenced material: peripheral blood. CDR3 in DNA: TGTGCCAGCAGCCAAATCGACAGAGTCAATGAGCAGTTCTTC. As protein: CASSQIDRVNEQFF.